These 22 T cell receptor beta chains originate from one sample sequenced in a study of human T cells and chemical hapten exposure (dated by TCRdb to the early 2020s). Total RNA was extracted from unfractionated whole blood that had been collected in Tempus Blood RNA tubes. Library preparation attached unique molecular identifiers to individual cDNA molecules for quantitative, reproducible TCR counting. Clones were called with MiXCR by TCRdb after fastp trimmed the public reads at Q25, and only in-frame beta chains were retained. Each CDR3 protein gets just one entry, which takes the most common genes and DNA from the rows behind it. Here the sample has about 120,000 distinct CDR3 sequences; over 6.5% occur a single time. Of the sample, roughly 1.5% falls within the top ten clones. Specimen: whole blood. The source is a human donor in good health. Some clones in this sample may be carry-over from other donors' samples. Donor details come from another sample of the same person, matched by shared clones.

This clonotype was recorded a few times. V gene TRBV24-1 combines with J gene TRBJ2-3; D ambiguous. Germline-derived CDR1 and CDR2 are KGHDR and SFDVKD. The V end lost 2 bases, the J end lost 5 bases, and 7 bases lay between the germline ends. The CDR3 consists of 13 residues. DNA for the CDR3: TGTGCCACCAGTGATTCGGTCAGAGATACGCAGTATTTT. Amino acids: CATSDSVRDTQYF.

This clonotype was detected many times. This sequence joins TRBV5-1 and TRBJ1-6, with 9 bases matching TRBD1. CDR1 and CDR2 from the germline V gene are SGHRS and YFSETQ. V lost 1 base and J lost 7; bases outside the gene matches: 0. The CDR3 has 14 residues. The CDR3 sequence: CASSLTGGNSPLHF. The DNA of the CDR3 is TGCGCCAGCAGCTTGACAGGGGGCAATTCACCCCTCCACTTT.

This clonotype was observed a few times. This chain joins TRBV7-3 and TRBJ2-1, with D tentatively TRBD1 (5 bases). Germline V CDR1 and CDR2: SGHTA, FQGTGA. This CDR3 contains 12 residues. V was cut by 8 bases and J by 6 bases, with 11 bases left in between. CDR3 in amino acids: CASQGMGNEQFF. CDR3 nucleotides: TGTGCCAGCCAGGGAATGGGCAATGAGCAGTTCTTC.

This clonotype occurred many times. J is TRBJ1-5 and V is TRBV7-8, with D perhaps TRBD1 (6 bases). The germline V and J ends were trimmed by 1 base and 2 bases, with 9 bases remaining between them. This CDR3 is built from 15 residues. Germline V gene lookup returns CDR1 SGHVS and CDR2 FQNEAQ. This CDR3 is CASSLGGGGNQPQHF. The CDR3 region has the DNA TGTGCCAGCAGCTTAGGAGGGGGGGGCAATCAGCCCCAGCATTTT.

This clonotype was seen many times. V usage is TRBV12-3 or TRBV12-4 and J usage is TRBJ2-1; 11 bases are shared with TRBD2. There are 16 residues in the CDR3. The junction had 10 bases not matched to a gene; V was cut back by 5 bases and J by 7 bases. For the CDR3, the DNA is TGTGCCAGCAGTCCCATAGCGGGAGGGCTTATTAATGAGCAGTTCTTC. It is translated as CASSPIAGGLINEQFF.

In its sample, this clonotype was seen a few times. The chain uses TRBV27 and TRBJ1-6, with 9 nucleotides matching TRBD1. This CDR3 contains 18 residues. From germline, CDR1 is MNHEY and CDR2 SMNVEV (reference sequence). V lost 6 bases, J lost 8 bases, and 17 bases stayed unmatched. The chain's CDR3 is CASRGTGTPHWEDSPLHF. The CDR3 coding sequence is TGTGCCAGCAGAGGGACAGGGACCCCCCACTGGGAGGATTCACCCCTCCACTTT.

This clonotype was picked up many times. This sequence joins TRBV4-1 and TRBJ1-2, with D perhaps TRBD1 (5 bases). Germline lookup yields CDR1 MGHRA and CDR2 YSYEKL. V lost 0 bases and J 2 bases, leaving 13 bases between the germline ends. The CDR3 consists of 16 residues. CDR3 sequence: CASSQDLGTENYGYTF. The CDR3 region has the DNA TGCGCCAGCAGCCAAGATTTAGGGACCGAGAACTATGGCTACACCTTC.

The chain combines TRBV4-3 with TRBJ1-4, with a possible D match to TRBD1 (6 bases). This CDR3 spans 16 amino acids. V was shortened by 4 bases and J by 4 bases, with 16 bases between the two germline ends. Germline CDR1 is LGHNA and CDR2 is YSLEER. CDR3 nucleotide sequence: TGCGCCAGCAGCCCGTATAGGGGGACTGGTAATGAAAAACTGTTTTTT. Encoded protein: CASSPYRGTGNEKLFF.

At least ten counts were recorded for this clonotype. This chain uses TRBV18 with TRBJ1-1, with D uncertain. Germline V gene sequence: CDR1 KGHSH, CDR2 LQKENI. The germline V and J ends were trimmed by 6 bases and 4 bases, with 15 bases remaining between them. The CDR3 runs 14 residues. CDR3 bases: TGTGCCAGCTCCCCGCGGGGAGGAACCACTGAAGCTTTCTTT. It yields the protein CASSPRGGTTEAFF.

This clonotype was seen at least ten times. The V and J genes are TRBV7-2 and TRBJ2-3, with 9 bases identical to TRBD2. Germline lookup yields CDR1 SGHTA and CDR2 FQGNSA. V gave up 1 base and J gave up 2 bases; unmatched junction bases: 10. This CDR3 is 18 amino acids long. The CDR3: CASSLGAGGGVDTDTQYF. The CDR3 DNA reads as TGTGCCAGCAGCTTAGGAGCGGGGGGTGGGGTTGACACAGATACGCAGTATTTT.

This clonotype was seen a few times. The chain uses TRBV28 and TRBJ2-7; 8 bases are a match to TRBD1. The germline V gene encodes CDR1 MDHEN and CDR2 SYDVKM. Trimming took 3 bases from V and 3 from J; bases not matched to a gene: 22. The CDR3 spans 20 residues. The CDR3 here is CASSFRGGTGEVIPHYEQYF. In nucleotides, the CDR3 is TGTGCCAGCAGTTTCCGAGGGGGGACAGGAGAAGTCATACCTCACTACGAGCAGTACTTC.

This clonotype was detected only a few times. The chain employs TRBV6-2 or TRBV6-3 and TRBJ2-7; the D gene is possibly TRBD1 (6 bases). The CDR3 is 16 residues long. The ends were cut back, 6 bases at V and 3 bases at J, with 21 bases in the middle. Looked up from germline, CDR1 is MNHEY and CDR2 is SVGEGT. As DNA, the CDR3 is TGTGCCAGCAGCCTGAACCAGGGGTTCCTCCGCTACGAGCAGTACTTC. Amino acid sequence: CASSLNQGFLRYEQYF.

This clonotype was observed a handful of times. This sequence joins TRBV5-1 and TRBJ1-4; D gene unclear. Looked up from germline, CDR1 is SGHRS and CDR2 is YFSETQ. The ends were cut back, 0 bases at V and 8 bases at J, with 11 bases in the middle. This CDR3 is 14 amino acids long. The CDR3, as DNA: TGCGCCAGCAGCTTGGACCGAGCGGGAGAAAAACTGTTTTTT. Its protein product is CASSLDRAGEKLFF.

The table lists this clonotype with many counts. The chain is built from TRBV29-1 and TRBJ2-7; 9 positions match TRBD1. Germline V lookup: CDR1 SQVTM, CDR2 ANQGSEA. The CDR3 spans 15 residues. Germline trimming cut 5 bases from V and 2 bases from J; bases unmatched to any gene: 10. The CDR3 loop reads CSVLQPGQGPYEQYF. CDR3 nucleotide sequence: TGCAGCGTTCTCCAACCGGGACAGGGTCCCTACGAGCAGTACTTC.

The table lists this clonotype with a few counts. J is TRBJ1-2 and V is TRBV5-4; 11 bases are a match to TRBD1. Trimming took 2 bases from V and 5 from J; bases not matched to a gene: 11. The CDR3 totals 17 residues. CDR1 and CDR2 (germline): SGHNT, YYREEE (reference sequence). CDR3 bases: TGTGCCAGCAGCTTCAACCGGGACAGGGGGAGGACTTATGGCTACACCTTC. This sequence encodes CASSFNRDRGRTYGYTF. Full variable domain (outside the CDR3, taken from reference TRBV5-4 and TRBJ1-2): ETGVTQSPTHLIKTRGQQVTLRCSSQSGHNTVSWYQQALGQGPQFIFQYYREEENGRGNFPPRFSGLQFPNYSSELNVNALELDDSALYLCASSFNRDRGRTYGYTFGSGTRLTVV.

This chain links TRBV7-9 with TRBJ2-5, with 8 bases that match TRBD2. Germline values: CDR1 SEHNR, CDR2 FQNEAQ (reference sequence). The ends lost 5 bases at V and 2 bases at J; junction bases unmatched: 13. The CDR3 has 17 amino acids. The CDR3 loop is CASSPRTAGGAQETQYF. Here the CDR3 DNA reads TGTGCCAGCAGCCCACGAACGGCGGGAGGTGCACAAGAGACCCAGTACTTC.

This clonotype was picked up many times. J is TRBJ1-2 and V is TRBV28; TRBD1 aligns across 8 bases. The V gene end was trimmed by 1 base and the J gene end by 5 bases; junction bases not matched to a gene: 6. The CDR3 has 15 residues. CDR1 MDHEN and CDR2 SYDVKM come from the germline V gene. The CDR3 region has the DNA TGTGCCAGCAGTTTATTGACAGGGGTTAGATATGGCTACACCTTC. It is translated as CASSLLTGVRYGYTF.

The gene calls are TRBV5-1 and TRBJ2-7; 10 nucleotides line up with TRBD1. In germline, CDR1 is SGHRS, CDR2 YFSETQ. V shed 5 bases, J shed 0 bases, and the junction held 2 bases outside the gene matches. The CDR3 has 14 amino acids. CDR3 nucleotide sequence: TGCGCCAGCAGAGACAGGGGGCTCTCCTACGAGCAGTACTTC. Residues: CASRDRGLSYEQYF.

The J gene is TRBJ2-5, the V gene TRBV3-1; no firm D call. Germline V gives CDR1 LGHDT, CDR2 YNNKEL (reference sequence). Trimming left V 1 base short and J 5 bases short, with 8 bases between. This CDR3 region has 13 residues. The CDR3 nucleotides read TGTGCCAGCAGCCAAGGGAGTCGGGAGACCCAGTACTTC. This translates into CASSQGSRETQYF.

The rearrangement joins TRBV11-2 to TRBJ2-2; TRBD2 aligns across 8 bases. Trimming at V came to 0 bases and at J to 4 bases, leaving 10 bases not matched to a gene. The length of the CDR3 is 18 residues. The germline V gene has CDR1 SGHAT and CDR2 FQNNGV. CDR3 protein: CASSLELAATPGTGELFF. The CDR3, as DNA: TGTGCCAGCAGCTTAGAACTAGCGGCCACCCCCGGCACCGGGGAGCTGTTTTTT.

There are many counts of this clonotype. This chain links TRBV7-2 with TRBJ1-5; 8 positions agree with TRBD1. This CDR3 is 16 amino acids long. Trimming at V came to 5 bases and at J to 2 bases, leaving 8 bases not matched to a gene. Germline CDR1 and CDR2: SGHTA and FQGNSA. The CDR3 bases are TGTGCCAGCAGCCCCAGGGGGCGAGGCGGCAATCAGCCCCAGCATTTT. Its protein product is CASSPRGRGGNQPQHF.

This clonotype has just a few counts. The chain has TRBV13 and TRBJ2-7; a possible D gene is TRBD2 (6 bases). The CDR3 consists of 16 residues. Trimming cost V 0 bases and J 6 bases, with 18 bases left between them. The germline CDR1 and CDR2 sequences are PRHDT and FYEKMQ (reference sequence). The CDR3 is CASSLGRGTGSLEQYF. The CDR3 DNA reads as TGTGCCAGCAGCTTAGGCCGAGGGACTGGAAGTCTCGAGCAGTACTTC.